One and the same sample provided the 21 T cell receptor beta chains below, sequenced in a study of vaccination and CD4 T cells after COVID-19. The treatment is: roughly 10-day PBMC culture with coronavirus spike peptide pools or control peptides (ViraFEST assay). The antigens these receptors bind are not known. Sequenced with the Oncomine TCR Beta short-read assay was DNA taken from cultured CD4+ T cells. TCRdb ran MiXCR on the PCR reads and lists one entry per CDR3 protein. The table shows 21,000 or so distinct CDR3 sequences, with approximately 48% occurring only once. Sequencing was performed on CD4+ T cells from blood, cultured in vitro. The receptors come from a human donor who had recovered from COVID-19.

The rearrangement links TRBV11-2 to TRBJ2-3; TRBD2 matches at 11 bases. Unmatched junction bases numbered 17, after V lost 4 bases and J lost 2 bases. CDR1 SGHAT and CDR2 FQNNGV come from the germline V gene. This CDR3 comprises 20 residues. CDR3 protein: CASSSPLAGGPVRITDTQYF. CDR3 sequence (DNA): TGTGCCAGCAGCTCCCCGTTAGCGGGAGGGCCCGTCCGAATCACAGATACGCAGTATTTT.

V gene TRBV19 combines with J gene TRBJ2-5; D unresolved. CDR3 length equals 12 residues. CDR1 is LNHDA, CDR2 SQIVND, per germline (reference sequence). The V and J ends lost 1 base and 4 bases respectively, with 4 bases between them. The CDR3 loop reads CASSIGGETQYF. CDR3 nucleotides: TGTGCCAGTAGTATAGGAGGAGAGACCCAGTACTTC.

The chain employs TRBV7-2 and TRBJ1-1, with 8 bases that match TRBD1. This CDR3 region has 14 residues. Trimming at V came to 5 bases and at J to 1 base, leaving 3 bases not matched to a gene. CDR1 and CDR2 (germline): SGHTA, FQGNSA. The CDR3 DNA is TGTGCCAGCAGCGTTGACAGGGGGAACACTGAAGCTTTCTTT. Translated, it gives CASSVDRGNTEAFF.

The chain combines TRBV7-9 with TRBJ1-5; the D is unclear. Per germline, CDR1 SEHNR and CDR2 FQNEAQ (reference sequence). V lost 4 bases and J 0 bases, leaving 7 bases between the germline ends. The CDR3 extends over 14 amino acids. The CDR3 region is CASSSSHSNQPQHF. CDR3 coding DNA: TGTGCCAGCAGCTCGAGTCATAGCAATCAGCCCCAGCATTTT.

This chain uses TRBV19 with TRBJ2-6, with a weak D call TRBD1 (5 bases). In germline, CDR1 is LNHDA, CDR2 SQIVND (reference sequence). V was trimmed by 5 bases and J by 0 bases, leaving 17 bases between them. The CDR3 has 18 residues. CDR3: CASSPEDNFGSGANVLTF. The DNA for the CDR3 is TGTGCCAGTAGTCCCGAGGACAACTTTGGCTCTGGGGCCAACGTCCTGACTTTC.

The chain carries TRBV6-1 and TRBJ2-2; possible D gene TRBD1, 6 bases. CDR3 size: 16 residues. V lost 6 bases and J 3 bases, leaving 17 bases between the germline ends. In germline, CDR1 is MNHNS, CDR2 SASEGT. For the CDR3, the DNA is TGTGCCAGCAGGACACCCGGGACAAGTTACACCGGGGAGCTGTTTTTT. Amino acids: CASRTPGTSYTGELFF.

This clonotype was counted between two and nine times. This sequence joins TRBV6-5 and TRBJ1-6; D remains ambiguous. The CDR3 runs to 18 residues. V lost 0 bases and J lost 0, with 12 bases in between. The germline gives CDR1 MNHEY, CDR2 SVGAGI. CDR3 in amino acids: CASSYSIQSSSYNSPLHF. CDR3 nucleotide sequence: TGTGCCAGCAGTTACTCGATACAGTCGAGCTCCTATAATTCACCCCTCCACTTT.

The V and J genes are TRBV7-3 and TRBJ1-6, with a weak D call TRBD1 (5 bases). Germline-derived CDR1 and CDR2 are SGHTA and FQGTGA. V was cut by 4 bases and J by 7 bases, with 14 bases left in between. The CDR3 extends over 15 amino acids. CDR3 loop: CASSSSGGTNSPLHF. CDR3 nucleotide sequence: TGTGCCAGCAGCTCCTCGGGGGGGACCAATTCACCCCTCCACTTT.

This sequence joins TRBV7-2 and TRBJ2-2; D is tentatively TRBD1 or TRBD2 (5 bases each). Germline V gene sequence: CDR1 SGHTA, CDR2 FQGNSA. Trimming removed 1 base from V and 0 bases from J, with 9 bases in between. The CDR3 has 16 amino acids. For the CDR3, the DNA is TGTGCCAGCAGCTTAGGTGTGGGGGCGAACACCGGGGAGCTGTTTTTT. Translating gives CASSLGVGANTGELFF.

This chain uses TRBV19 with TRBJ2-3, with TRBD2 matching over 8 bases. Trimming at V came to 3 bases and at J to 6 bases, leaving 8 bases not matched to a gene. Germline-derived CDR1 and CDR2 are LNHDA and SQIVND (reference sequence). The CDR3 sequence is 15 residues long. In DNA, the CDR3 is TGTGCCAGTAGTATTAACGGGGGGGCCTCGGATACGCAGTATTTT. It specifies CASSINGGASDTQYF.

V usage is TRBV20-1 and J usage is TRBJ2-5; perhaps TRBD2 as D (6 bases). V gave up 4 bases and J gave up 5 bases, with 20 bases separating them. This CDR3 spans 15 amino acids. Germline loops: CDR1 DFQATT, CDR2 SNEGSKA (reference sequence). CDR3 DNA sequence: TGCAGTGCTACCCGGGGTAGCGGCGCTGGGGAGACCCAGTACTTC. Protein: CSATRGSGAGETQYF.

The CDR3 bases are TGCGCCAGCAGCCAAGATCGGTCTAGCTACAATGAGCAGTTCTTC. The encoded protein is CASSQDRSSYNEQFF. The rearrangement joins TRBV4-1 to TRBJ2-1; D is unresolved. The CDR3 runs 15 residues. Looked up from germline, CDR1 is MGHRA and CDR2 is YSYEKL. V lost 0 bases to trimming and J lost 3 bases, with 9 bases between them.

This clonotype was seen more than once but under ten times. V is TRBV7-2 and J is TRBJ1-6; D gene unclear. Germline lookup yields CDR1 SGHTA and CDR2 FQGNSA. Trimming removed 1 base from V and 8 bases from J, with 3 bases in between. CDR3 length equals 12 residues. This CDR3 reads CASSLGDSPLHF. Written as DNA, the CDR3 is TGTGCCAGCAGCTTAGGGGATTCACCCCTCCACTTT.

This clonotype was counted between two and nine times. The J gene is TRBJ1-5, the V gene TRBV25-1; D is perhaps TRBD1 (5 bases). The CDR3 contains 12 residues. Trimming pared 6 bases from V and 6 bases from J, leaving 9 bases between. Germline loops: CDR1 MGHDK, CDR2 SYGVNS. The CDR3 DNA sequence: TGTGCCAGCAGGGGAACAGGTCAGCCCCAGCATTTT. Translating it yields CASRGTGQPQHF.

The chain is built from TRBV2 and TRBJ1-2; 9 nucleotides align to TRBD1. Germline V gives CDR1 SNHLY, CDR2 FYNNEI. The CDR3 is 14 amino acids. V was pared by 5 bases and J by 7 bases, with 8 bases of the junction left unmatched. In DNA form, the CDR3 reads TGTGCCAGCAGTCTGACAGGGGGAGACGGTGGCTACACCTTC. Translating gives CASSLTGGDGGYTF.

V usage is TRBV24-1 and J usage is TRBJ2-1; TRBD1 aligns across 9 bases. CDR3 length: 15 amino acids. From germline, CDR1 is KGHDR and CDR2 SFDVKD. The trim removed 4 bases at V and 8 bases at J, leaving 8 bases unmatched. The CDR3 loop reads CATSERRTGVDEQFF. As DNA, the CDR3 is TGTGCCACCAGTGAGCGACGGACAGGGGTTGATGAGCAGTTCTTC.

This rearrangement joins TRBV20-1 to TRBJ2-3, with unresolved D. Between the trimmed V and J ends, which lost 3 bases and 1 base, there was a span of 8 bases. Germline V gene data show CDR1 as DFQATT and CDR2 as SNEGSKA (reference sequence). The CDR3 spans 13 residues. The DNA of the CDR3 is TGCAGTGCTAGCTTAGGGCGCACAGATACGCAGTATTTT. It is translated as CSASLGRTDTQYF.

Only a few counts were recorded for this clonotype. This chain joins TRBV7-2 and TRBJ1-1; no definite D call. This CDR3 comprises 13 residues. V was pared by 9 bases and J by 4 bases, with 15 bases between. The germline gives CDR1 SGHTA, CDR2 FQGNSA. CDR3 nucleotides: TGTGCCAGTTCTGCGACACCTATCACTGAAGCTTTCTTT. As protein: CASSATPITEAFF.

The chain employs TRBV20-1 and TRBJ2-5; D is unresolved. The V gene lost 1 base and the J gene lost 2 bases, with 11 bases spanning the gap. From germline, CDR1 is DFQATT and CDR2 SNEGSKA (reference sequence). The CDR3 has 14 residues. The CDR3 DNA sequence: TGCAGTGCTAGAGCTGGTAGCTTGCAAGAGACCCAGTACTTC. This codes for CSARAGSLQETQYF.

This clonotype has more than one count but fewer than ten. The chain links TRBV7-2 to TRBJ1-2; 7 bases fit TRBD1. The CDR3 has 14 residues. V trimming: 4 bases; J trimming: 8 bases; junction bases outside the gene matches: 10. Germline V gene sequence: CDR1 SGHTA, CDR2 FQGNSA. DNA of the CDR3: TGTGCCAGCAGCTCCTCATTACAGGGGTACGGCTACACCTTC. Protein: CASSSSLQGYGYTF.

The rearrangement uses TRBV12-3 or TRBV12-4 and TRBJ2-3, with D unresolved. V dropped 8 bases and J dropped 2 bases, with 8 bases sitting between them. This CDR3 is built from 12 residues. The CDR3 DNA follows: TGTGCCAGCTCCCCCGTCACAGATACGCAGTATTTT. It is translated as CASSPVTDTQYF.